A selection of T cell receptor beta chains follows, all from one sample in a study of T cell repertoires and HLA-DP antigens. No antigen is known for these receptors. Method: immunoSEQ multiplex PCR; TCRdb's copy keeps in-frame clones and lacks some. Of 75,000 to 90,000 clones in the sample, approximately 86% were seen once. The source material was CD4+ T cells from PBMCs. Receptors were obtained from a man aged 50-59 years in good health and CMV-seronegative. Each CDR3 is given with its conserved first and last residue. D genes are given only for firm matches. Clone size appears in some rows only: once, few, many, or a class for an expanded clone.

v_call	clone_size	d_call	j_call	cdr3_aa	cdr3_nt
TRBV7-8	.	.	TRBJ1-2	CASSQQNRVHGYTF	TGTGCCAGCAGCCAACAAAACAGGGTACATGGCTACACCTTC
TRBV5-1	.	TRBD1	TRBJ2-3	CASRRRQGATDTQYF	TGCGCCAGCAGAAGGAGACAGGGCGCCACAGATACGCAGTATTTT
TRBV6-5	.	TRBD1	TRBJ2-1	CASSYDRGISYNEQFF	TGTGCCAGCAGTTACGACAGGGGTATTTCCTACAATGAGCAGTTCTTC
TRBV30	.	TRBD2	TRBJ2-7	CAWSTTLGRGYEQYF	TGTGCCTGGAGTACGACCCTGGGGAGGGGCTACGAGCAGTACTTC
TRBV19	.	.	TRBJ2-5	CASSIVLEETQYF	TGTGCCAGTAGTATTGTCCTAGAGGAGACCCAGTACTTC
TRBV11-2	.	.	TRBJ1-5	CASSLVGGNQPQHF	TGTGCCAGCAGCTTAGTGGGAGGCAATCAGCCCCAGCATTTT
TRBV18	.	.	TRBJ1-2	CASSPLGRGAERCGYTF	TGTGCCAGCTCACCATTGGGTCGGGGGGCCGAACGCTGTGGCTACACCTTC
TRBV10-2	.	.	TRBJ1-6	CASRHYNSPLHF	TGCGCCAGCCGACACTATAATTCACCCCTCCACTTT
TRBV12-5	.	TRBD1	TRBJ2-7	CASGPDRAPYEQYF	TGTGCTAGTGGCCCGGACAGGGCCCCCTACGAGCAGTACTTC
TRBV5-6	.	.	TRBJ2-7	CASSWSSGEQYF	TGTGCCAGCAGCTGGAGTTCGGGCGAGCAGTACTTC
TRBV6-5	.	.	TRBJ1-1	CASSEILLASEAFF	TGTGCCAGCAGTGAGATTCTCCTTGCTAGTGAAGCTTTCTTT
TRBV7-3	.	TRBD1	TRBJ1-1	CASSLNQGENTEAFF	TGTGCCAGCAGCTTAAACCAGGGGGAGAACACTGAAGCTTTCTTT
TRBV19	.	.	TRBJ2-1	CASSATYNEQFF	TGTGCCAGTAGTGCAACCTACAATGAGCAGTTCTTC
TRBV28	.	.	TRBJ2-1	CASSLLRSYNEQFF	TGTGCCAGCAGTTTACTCCGCTCCTACAATGAGCAGTTCTTC
TRBV7-9	.	TRBD1	TRBJ2-7	CASSFGTGTYEQYF	TGTGCCAGCAGCTTCGGGACAGGGACCTACGAGCAGTACTTC
TRBV7-9	.	.	TRBJ2-5	CASSPIGGVGKTQYF	TGTGCCAGCAGCCCCATAGGGGGAGTTGGCAAGACCCAGTACTTC
TRBV4-1	.	TRBD1	TRBJ2-5	CASSQDAGGETQYF	TGCGCCAGCAGCCAAGATGCAGGGGGAGAGACCCAGTACTTC
TRBV5-5	.	.	TRBJ1-2	CASSLVGTITPGDYGYTF	TGTGCCAGCAGCTTGGTAGGGACCATAACTCCGGGCGACTATGGCTACACCTTC
TRBV7-8	.	.	TRBJ2-5	CASSFTAEETQYF	TGTGCCAGCAGCTTCACGGCGGAAGAGACCCAGTACTTC
TRBV29-1	.	TRBD2	TRBJ2-1	CSVAGGRAYNEQFF	TGCAGCGTTGCTGGCGGGAGGGCCTACAATGAGCAGTTCTTC
TRBV13	.	.	TRBJ1-4	CASSLQSVNEKLFF	TGTGCCAGCAGCTTACAGTCGGTGAATGAAAAACTGTTTTTT
TRBV7-2	.	TRBD2	TRBJ2-1	CASSKSGGANEQFF	TGTGCCAGCAGCAAGAGCGGGGGGGCCAATGAGCAGTTCTTC
TRBV5-6	.	.	TRBJ2-5	CASSPAQAWEETQYF	TGTGCCAGCAGCCCCGCCCAGGCATGGGAGGAGACCCAGTACTTC
TRBV19	.	.	TRBJ2-2	CASSVKGSLLTGELFF	TGTGCCAGTAGTGTGAAAGGGAGCCTCCTTACCGGGGAGCTGTTTTTT
TRBV6-5	.	.	TRBJ1-5	CASSYSRSNQPQHF	TGTGCCAGCAGTTATTCGCGGAGCAATCAGCCCCAGCATTTT
TRBV19	.	.	TRBJ2-2	CASSISGTGELFF	TGTGCCAGTAGTATATCGGGCACCGGGGAGCTGTTTTTT
TRBV7-2	.	TRBD1	TRBJ1-2	CASSQTNRGIYGYTF	TGTGCCAGCAGCCAAACGAACAGGGGGATCTATGGCTACACCTTC
TRBV4-3	once	.	TRBJ2-1	CASSQDLDKGRVGGSYNEQFF	TGCGCCAGCAGCCAAGATTTGGACAAGGGGCGGGTGGGGGGCTCCTACAATGAGCAGTTCTTC
TRBV4-2	.	.	TRBJ2-5	CASSQDTWGTQYF	TGTGCCAGCAGCCAAGACACGTGGGGGACCCAGTACTTC
TRBV10-3	.	TRBD1	TRBJ1-2	CATRPTGEANYGYTF	TGTGCCACCAGGCCGACAGGGGAAGCTAACTATGGCTACACCTTC
TRBV27	once	TRBD2	TRBJ2-3	CASSPSVGGPTDTQYF	TGTGCCAGCAGTCCATCGGTGGGAGGGCCCACAGATACGCAGTATTTT
TRBV5-5	.	TRBD1	TRBJ1-5	CASSKGGAGQPQHF	TGTGCCAGCAGCAAAGGGGGCGCGGGTCAGCCCCAGCATTTT
TRBV7-9	.	.	TRBJ2-6	CASREGTGANVLTF	TGTGCCAGCCGTGAGGGGACTGGGGCCAACGTCCTGACTTTC
TRBV19	.	.	TRBJ2-3	CASSYTITDTQYF	TGTGCCAGTAGTTACACTATAACAGATACGCAGTATTTT
TRBV6-5	.	.	TRBJ2-1	CASSYYGRNEQFF	TGTGCCAGCAGCTATTACGGACGCAATGAGCAGTTCTTC
TRBV6-1	.	TRBD1	TRBJ1-1	CASSKGYLGTENTEAFF	TGTGCCAGCAGTAAAGGCTACCTCGGGACAGAGAACACTGAAGCTTTCTTT
TRBV19	.	.	TRBJ1-2	CASINTGQGSGYTF	TGTGCCAGTATCAATACCGGGCAGGGAAGTGGCTACACCTTC
TRBV11-3	.	TRBD1	TRBJ2-7	CASSRGHGPTEQYF	TGTGCCAGCAGCAGGGGGCACGGACCCACCGAGCAGTACTTC
TRBV2	.	TRBD2	TRBJ2-7	CASSPPKAGGQSYEQYF	TGTGCCAGCAGCCCCCCTAAAGCGGGAGGGCAGTCCTACGAGCAGTACTTC
TRBV7-3	.	.	TRBJ2-2	CASSPRTAGELFF	TGTGCCAGCAGCCCCCGGACTGCCGGGGAGCTGTTTTTT
TRBV11-2	once	TRBD1	TRBJ2-7	CASSLEQGYEQYF	TGTGCCAGCAGCCTCGAACAGGGGTACGAGCAGTACTTC
TRBV27	.	TRBD1	TRBJ1-6	CASSLSGRGNSPLHF	TGTGCCAGCAGTTTATCCGGCAGGGGGAATTCACCCCTCCACTTT
TRBV29-1	.	.	TRBJ2-3	CSVKRGADTQYF	TGCAGCGTGAAAAGGGGGGCAGATACGCAGTATTTT
TRBV7-2	.	TRBD2	TRBJ2-7	CASSPLGGGAYEQYF	TGTGCCAGCAGCCCTCTTGGCGGGGGGGCCTACGAGCAGTACTTC
TRBV6-5	.	TRBD2	TRBJ2-2	CASSYETSSTGELFF	TGTGCCAGCAGTTACGAGACTAGCTCGACCGGGGAGCTGTTTTTT